This TCR beta chain was sequenced during a study of vaccination effects on CD4 cells after COVID-19. Method: immunoSEQ multiplex PCR; TCRdb's copy keeps in-frame clones and lacks some. The data contain under 80,000 clones, 73% of them singletons. Viral peptide pools were used in the ViraFEST assay to expand antigen-specific CD4+ T cells, and sequencing came afterward. CD4+ T cells were isolated after around 10 days of culture. Every participant took two doses of the BNT162b2 or mRNA-1273 vaccine. Comment on this clone: Its antigen is currently unknown.

CDR1 and CDR2 (germline): MDHEN, SYDVKM. The CDR3 loop spans 16 amino acids. J lost 1 base, V lost 5 bases, and 6 bases had no gene match. The source material was CD4+ T cells from PBMCs cultured with HCoV-229E spike peptides, sampled after COVID-19 vaccination. The chain uses TRBV28 and TRBJ1-2, with 11 positions matching TRBD1. The clonotype originates from a human donor who received a COVID-19 vaccine. CDR3 sequence reads: CASSVGGQGVNYGYTF. Here the CDR3 DNA reads TGTGCCAGCAGTGTAGGGGGACAGGGGGTTAACTATGGCTACACCTTC.